The clone carrying this T cell receptor beta chain was seen a few times. Its antigen is not identified. One entry per CDR3 protein results from TCRdb running MiXCR on the 5' RACE reads. The sample records about 340,000 distinct CDR3 sequences, roughly 4.3% being singletons. This specimen comes from a study of T cells after yellow fever vaccination. The CDR3 is made up of 15 amino acids. Trimming removed 4 bases from V and 4 bases from J; junction bases left unmatched: 11. The germline CDR1 and CDR2 sequences are DFQATT and SNEGSKA (reference sequence). Overall study results and limits: Only a minor proportion of clonotypes was detected across both CD4 and CD8 compartments.

V usage is TRBV20-1 and J usage is TRBJ1-2, with 8 bases matching TRBD1. This sample comprised PBMCs, obtained 5 days after the yellow fever booster vaccination. This receptor was taken from a man aged 18-30 years who received the YFV17D yellow fever vaccine. The CDR3 reads CSATGQGDAIYGYTF. CDR3 bases: TGCAGTGCTACTGGACAGGGCGACGCTATCTATGGCTACACCTTC.